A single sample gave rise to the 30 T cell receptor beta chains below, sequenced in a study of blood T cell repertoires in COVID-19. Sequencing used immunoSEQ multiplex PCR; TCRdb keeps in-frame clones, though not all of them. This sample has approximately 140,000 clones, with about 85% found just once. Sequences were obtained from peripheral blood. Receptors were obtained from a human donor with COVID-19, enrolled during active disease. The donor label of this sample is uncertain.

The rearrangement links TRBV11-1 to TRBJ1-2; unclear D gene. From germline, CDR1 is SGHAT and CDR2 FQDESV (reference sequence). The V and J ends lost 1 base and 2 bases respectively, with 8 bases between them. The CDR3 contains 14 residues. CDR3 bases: TGTGCCAGCAGCTTAGATCACAGCAACTATGGCTACACCTTC. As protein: CASSLDHSNYGYTF.

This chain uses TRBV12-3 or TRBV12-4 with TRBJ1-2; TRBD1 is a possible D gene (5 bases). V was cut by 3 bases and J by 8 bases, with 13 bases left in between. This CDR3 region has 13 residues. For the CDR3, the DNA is TGTGCCAGCAGTTTTGGCAGGGTGTACGGCTACACCTTC. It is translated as CASSFGRVYGYTF.

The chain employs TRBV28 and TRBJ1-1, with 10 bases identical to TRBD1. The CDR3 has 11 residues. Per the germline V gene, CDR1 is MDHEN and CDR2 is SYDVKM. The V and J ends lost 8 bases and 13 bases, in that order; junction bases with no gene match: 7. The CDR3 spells CASQGTGVFFF. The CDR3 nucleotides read TGTGCCAGCCAGGGGACAGGGGTTTTTTTCTTT.

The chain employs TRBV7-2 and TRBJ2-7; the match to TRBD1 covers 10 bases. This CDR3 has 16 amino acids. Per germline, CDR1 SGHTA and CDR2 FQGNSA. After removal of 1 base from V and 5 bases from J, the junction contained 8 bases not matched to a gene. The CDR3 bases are TGTGCCAGCAGCTTAGGGCCGGGACAGGGGAACGACGAGCAGTACTTC. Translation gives CASSLGPGQGNDEQYF.

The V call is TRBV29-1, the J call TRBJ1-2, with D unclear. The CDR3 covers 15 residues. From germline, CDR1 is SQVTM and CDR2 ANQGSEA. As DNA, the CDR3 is TGCAGGAAAAGATACAAGCATAGCCATTTCTATGGCTACACCTTC. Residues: CRKRYKHSHFYGYTF.

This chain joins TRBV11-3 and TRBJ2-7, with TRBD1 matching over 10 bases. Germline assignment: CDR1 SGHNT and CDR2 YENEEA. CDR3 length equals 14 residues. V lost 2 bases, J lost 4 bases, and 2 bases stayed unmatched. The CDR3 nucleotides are TGTGCCAGCAGCTTATGGACAGGGGGGTACGAGCAGTACTTC. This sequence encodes CASSLWTGGYEQYF.

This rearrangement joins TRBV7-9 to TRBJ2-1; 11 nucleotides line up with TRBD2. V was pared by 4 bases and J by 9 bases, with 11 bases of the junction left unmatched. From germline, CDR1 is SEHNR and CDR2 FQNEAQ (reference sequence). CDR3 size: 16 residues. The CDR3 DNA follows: TGTGCCAGCAGCTCTCGTACTAGCGGGAGTCTAGGTGAGCAGTTCTTC. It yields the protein CASSSRTSGSLGEQFF.

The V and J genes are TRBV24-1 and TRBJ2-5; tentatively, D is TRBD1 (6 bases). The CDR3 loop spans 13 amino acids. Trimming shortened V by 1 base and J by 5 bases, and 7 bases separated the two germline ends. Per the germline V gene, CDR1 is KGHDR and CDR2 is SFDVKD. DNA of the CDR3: TGTGCCACCAGTGATTTCAGGGGCGAGACCCAGTACTTC. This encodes CATSDFRGETQYF.

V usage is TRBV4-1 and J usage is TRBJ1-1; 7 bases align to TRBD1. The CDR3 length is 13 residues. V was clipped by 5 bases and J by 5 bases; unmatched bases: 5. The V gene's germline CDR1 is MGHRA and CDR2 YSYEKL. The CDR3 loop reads CASSLVTGTEAFF. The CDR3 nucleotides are TGCGCCAGCAGCTTAGTGACAGGGACTGAAGCTTTCTTT.

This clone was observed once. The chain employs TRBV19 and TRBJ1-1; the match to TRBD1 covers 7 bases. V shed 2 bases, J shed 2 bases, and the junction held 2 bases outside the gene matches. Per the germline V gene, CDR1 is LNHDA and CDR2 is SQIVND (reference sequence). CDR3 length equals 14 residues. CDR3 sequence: CASSISGGNTEAFF. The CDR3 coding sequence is TGTGCCAGTAGTATATCAGGGGGAAACACTGAAGCTTTCTTT.

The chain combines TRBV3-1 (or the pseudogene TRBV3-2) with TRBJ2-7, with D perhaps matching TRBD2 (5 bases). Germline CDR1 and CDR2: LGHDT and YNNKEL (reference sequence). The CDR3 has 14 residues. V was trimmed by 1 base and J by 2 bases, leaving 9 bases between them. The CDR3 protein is CASSQVTGTYEQYF. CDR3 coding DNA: TGTGCCAGCAGCCAAGTGACGGGGACCTACGAGCAGTACTTC.

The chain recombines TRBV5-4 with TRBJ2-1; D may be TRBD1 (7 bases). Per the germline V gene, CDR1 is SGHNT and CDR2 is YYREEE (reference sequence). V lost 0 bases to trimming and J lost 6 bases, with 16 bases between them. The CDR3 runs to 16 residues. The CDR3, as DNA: TGTGCCAGCAGCTTGGGGGCAGGGGGGCGGTTCAATGAGCAGTTCTTC. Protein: CASSLGAGGRFNEQFF.

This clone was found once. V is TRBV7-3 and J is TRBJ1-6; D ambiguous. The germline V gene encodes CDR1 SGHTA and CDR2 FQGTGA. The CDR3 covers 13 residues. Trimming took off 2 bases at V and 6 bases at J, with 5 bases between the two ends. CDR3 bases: TGTGCCAGCAGCTTATTGAGTAATTCACCCCTCCACTTT. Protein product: CASSLLSNSPLHF.

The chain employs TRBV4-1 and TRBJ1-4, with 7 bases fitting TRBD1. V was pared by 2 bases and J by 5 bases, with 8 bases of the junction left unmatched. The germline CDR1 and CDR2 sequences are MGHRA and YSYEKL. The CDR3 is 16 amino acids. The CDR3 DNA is TGCGCCAGCAGCCAACTACAGGGGCACAAAAATGAAAAACTGTTTTTT. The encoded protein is CASSQLQGHKNEKLFF.

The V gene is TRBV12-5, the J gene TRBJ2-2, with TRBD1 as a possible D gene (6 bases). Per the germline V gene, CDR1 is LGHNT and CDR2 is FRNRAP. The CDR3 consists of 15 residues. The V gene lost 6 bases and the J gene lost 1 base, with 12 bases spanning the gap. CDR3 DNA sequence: TGTGCTAGTGGCACAGGGACCGTGAACACCGGGGAGCTGTTTTTT. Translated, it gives CASGTGTVNTGELFF.

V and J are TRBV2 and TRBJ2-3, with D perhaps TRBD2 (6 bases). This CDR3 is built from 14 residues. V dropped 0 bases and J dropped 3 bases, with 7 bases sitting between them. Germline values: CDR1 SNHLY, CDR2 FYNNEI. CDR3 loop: CASSEARGTDTQYF. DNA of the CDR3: TGTGCCAGCAGTGAAGCGCGGGGAACAGATACGCAGTATTTT. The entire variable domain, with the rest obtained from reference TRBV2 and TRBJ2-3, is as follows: EPEVTQTPSHQVTQMGQEVILRCVPISNHLYFYWYRQILGQKVEFLVSFYNNEISEKSEIFDDQFSVERPDGSNFTLKIRSTKLEDSAMYFCASSEARGTDTQYFGPGTRLTVL.

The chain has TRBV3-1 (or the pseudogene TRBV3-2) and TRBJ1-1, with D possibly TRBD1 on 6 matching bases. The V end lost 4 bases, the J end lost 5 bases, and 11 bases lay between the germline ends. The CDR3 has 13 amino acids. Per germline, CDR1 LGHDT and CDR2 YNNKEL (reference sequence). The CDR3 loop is CASSLARGTEAFF. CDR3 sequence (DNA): TGTGCCAGCAGCCTGGCCAGGGGAACTGAAGCTTTCTTT.

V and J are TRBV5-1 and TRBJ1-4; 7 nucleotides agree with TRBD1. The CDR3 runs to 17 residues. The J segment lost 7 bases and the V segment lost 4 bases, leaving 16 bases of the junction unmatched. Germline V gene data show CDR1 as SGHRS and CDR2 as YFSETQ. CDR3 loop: CASSPNPTGRVGEKLFF. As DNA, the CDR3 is TGCGCCAGCAGCCCAAACCCGACAGGGCGAGTTGGTGAAAAACTGTTTTTT.

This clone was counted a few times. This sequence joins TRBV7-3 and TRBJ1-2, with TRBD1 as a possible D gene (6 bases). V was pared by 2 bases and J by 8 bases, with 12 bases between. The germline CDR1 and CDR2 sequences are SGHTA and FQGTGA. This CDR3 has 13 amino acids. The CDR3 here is CASSLEGHEGYTF. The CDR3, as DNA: TGTGCCAGCAGCTTAGAGGGACACGAGGGCTACACCTTC.

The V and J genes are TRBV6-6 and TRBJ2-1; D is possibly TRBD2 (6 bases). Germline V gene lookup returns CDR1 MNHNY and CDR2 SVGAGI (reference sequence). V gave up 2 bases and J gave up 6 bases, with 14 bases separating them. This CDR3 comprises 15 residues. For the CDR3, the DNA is TGTGCCAGCAGTTACGACGGGGAGGCACGCAATGAGCAGTTCTTC. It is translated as CASSYDGEARNEQFF.

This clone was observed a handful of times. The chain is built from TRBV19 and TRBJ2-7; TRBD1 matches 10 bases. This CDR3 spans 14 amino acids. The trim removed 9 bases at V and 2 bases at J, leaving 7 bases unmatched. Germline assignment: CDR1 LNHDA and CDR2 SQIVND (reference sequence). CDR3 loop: CASSPGTGAYEQYF. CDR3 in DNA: TGTGCCAGCAGCCCCGGGACAGGGGCCTACGAGCAGTACTTC.

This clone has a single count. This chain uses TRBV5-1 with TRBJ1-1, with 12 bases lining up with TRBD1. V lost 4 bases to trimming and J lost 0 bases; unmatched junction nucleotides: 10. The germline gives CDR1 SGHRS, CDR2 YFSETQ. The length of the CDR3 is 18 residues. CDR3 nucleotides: TGCGCCAGCAGCCCGCAGGGGACAGGGGGCGACATGAACACTGAAGCTTTCTTT. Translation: CASSPQGTGGDMNTEAFF.

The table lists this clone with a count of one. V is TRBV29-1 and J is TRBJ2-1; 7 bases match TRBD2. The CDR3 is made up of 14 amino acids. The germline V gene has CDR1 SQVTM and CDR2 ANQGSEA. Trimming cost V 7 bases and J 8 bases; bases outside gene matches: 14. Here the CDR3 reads CSGGPRGRGDEQFF. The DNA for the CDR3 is TGCAGCGGGGGACCTCGCGGGAGAGGCGATGAGCAGTTCTTC.

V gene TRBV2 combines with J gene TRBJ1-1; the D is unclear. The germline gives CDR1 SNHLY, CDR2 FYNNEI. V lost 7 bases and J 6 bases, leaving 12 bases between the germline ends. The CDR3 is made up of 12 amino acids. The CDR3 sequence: CASMQERAEAFF. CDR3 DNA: TGTGCCAGCATGCAGGAGAGGGCTGAAGCTTTCTTT.

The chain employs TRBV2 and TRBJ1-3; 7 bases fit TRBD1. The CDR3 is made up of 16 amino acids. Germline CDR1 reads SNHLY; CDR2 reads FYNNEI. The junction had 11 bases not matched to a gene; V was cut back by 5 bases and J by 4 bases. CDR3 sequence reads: CASSRSGTEGGNTIYF. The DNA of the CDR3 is TGTGCCAGCAGTCGATCCGGGACAGAGGGCGGAAACACCATATATTTT. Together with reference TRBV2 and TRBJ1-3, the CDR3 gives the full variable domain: EPEVTQTPSHQVTQMGQEVILRCVPISNHLYFYWYRQILGQKVEFLVSFYNNEISEKSEIFDDQFSVERPDGSNFTLKIRSTKLEDSAMYFCASSRSGTEGGNTIYFGEGSWLTVV.

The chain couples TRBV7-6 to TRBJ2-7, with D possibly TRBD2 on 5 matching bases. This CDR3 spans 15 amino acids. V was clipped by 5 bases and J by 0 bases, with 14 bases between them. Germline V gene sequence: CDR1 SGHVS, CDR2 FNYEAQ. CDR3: CASSPYMGSSYEQYF. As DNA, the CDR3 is TGTGCCAGCAGCCCGTACATGGGGAGCTCCTACGAGCAGTACTTC.

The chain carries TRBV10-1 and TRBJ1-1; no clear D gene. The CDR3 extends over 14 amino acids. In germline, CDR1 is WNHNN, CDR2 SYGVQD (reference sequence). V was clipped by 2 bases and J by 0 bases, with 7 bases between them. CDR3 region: CASSEGGVNTEAFF. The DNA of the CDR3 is TGCGCCAGCAGTGAGGGCGGAGTGAACACTGAAGCTTTCTTT.

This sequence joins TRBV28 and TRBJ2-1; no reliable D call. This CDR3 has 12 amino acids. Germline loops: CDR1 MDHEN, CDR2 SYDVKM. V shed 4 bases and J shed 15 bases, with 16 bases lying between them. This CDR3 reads CASSSGPRRGFF. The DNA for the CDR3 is TGTGCCAGCAGTTCCGGCCCCAGACGAGGGTTCTTC.

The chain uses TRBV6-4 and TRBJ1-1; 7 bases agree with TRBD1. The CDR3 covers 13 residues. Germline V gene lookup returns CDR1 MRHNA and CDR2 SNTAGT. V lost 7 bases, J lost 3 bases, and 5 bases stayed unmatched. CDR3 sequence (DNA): TGTGCCAGCAAACGGGACAGAGACACTGAAGCTTTCTTT. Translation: CASKRDRDTEAFF.

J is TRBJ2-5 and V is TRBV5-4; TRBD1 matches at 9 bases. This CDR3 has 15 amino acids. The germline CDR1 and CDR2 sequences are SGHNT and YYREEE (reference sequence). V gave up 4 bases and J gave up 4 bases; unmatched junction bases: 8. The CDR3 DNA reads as TGTGCCAGCAGCGTCCGAACAGGGGGCGCAGAGACCCAGTACTTC. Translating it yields CASSVRTGGAETQYF. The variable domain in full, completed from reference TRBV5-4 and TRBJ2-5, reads ETGVTQSPTHLIKTRGQQVTLRCSSQSGHNTVSWYQQALGQGPQFIFQYYREEENGRGNFPPRFSGLQFPNYSSELNVNALELDDSALYLCASSVRTGGAETQYFGPGTRLLVL.